Presented here are 2 T cell receptor beta chains from one specimen sequenced in a study of blood T cell repertoires in COVID-19. Here immunoSEQ multiplex PCR was the method, and the copy in TCRdb shows in-frame clones only, minus some. This table has 330,000 or so clones, about 91% appearing once. The sequenced material came from peripheral blood. The receptors were gathered from a man aged 25-45 years with COVID-19, enrolled during active disease.

The chain has TRBV5-5 and TRBJ2-5; D is uncertain. V was cut by 3 bases and J by 1 base, with 7 bases left in between. Germline V gene sequence: CDR1 SGHKS, CDR2 YYEKEE (reference sequence). This CDR3 has 13 residues. CDR3 loop: CASSSYTQETQYF. DNA of the CDR3: TGTGCCAGCAGCTCGTACACCCAAGAGACCCAGTACTTC. Combining the CDR3 with reference TRBV5-5 and TRBJ2-5 gives the whole variable domain DAGVTQSPTHLIKTRGQQVTLRCSPISGHKSVSWYQQVLGQGPQFIFQYYEKEERGRGNFPDRFSARQFPNYSSELNVNALLLGDSALYLCASSSYTQETQYFGPGTRLLVL.

The chain uses TRBV7-2 and TRBJ2-7; the match to TRBD1 covers 8 bases. CDR3 length: 16 amino acids. Germline V lookup: CDR1 SGHTA, CDR2 FQGNSA. V gave up 6 bases and J gave up 2 bases; unmatched junction bases: 12. CDR3 sequence reads: CASSSRRTGRPYEQYF. For the CDR3, the DNA is TGTGCCAGCAGTTCCCGCAGGACAGGGAGGCCCTACGAGCAGTACTTC. The full variable domain, completed using reference TRBV7-2 and TRBJ2-7, is GAGVSQSPSNKVTEKGKDVELRCDPISGHTALYWYRQSLGQGLEFLIYFQGNSAPDKSGLPSDRFSAERTGGSVSTLTIQRTQQEDSAVYLCASSSRRTGRPYEQYFGPGTRLTVT.